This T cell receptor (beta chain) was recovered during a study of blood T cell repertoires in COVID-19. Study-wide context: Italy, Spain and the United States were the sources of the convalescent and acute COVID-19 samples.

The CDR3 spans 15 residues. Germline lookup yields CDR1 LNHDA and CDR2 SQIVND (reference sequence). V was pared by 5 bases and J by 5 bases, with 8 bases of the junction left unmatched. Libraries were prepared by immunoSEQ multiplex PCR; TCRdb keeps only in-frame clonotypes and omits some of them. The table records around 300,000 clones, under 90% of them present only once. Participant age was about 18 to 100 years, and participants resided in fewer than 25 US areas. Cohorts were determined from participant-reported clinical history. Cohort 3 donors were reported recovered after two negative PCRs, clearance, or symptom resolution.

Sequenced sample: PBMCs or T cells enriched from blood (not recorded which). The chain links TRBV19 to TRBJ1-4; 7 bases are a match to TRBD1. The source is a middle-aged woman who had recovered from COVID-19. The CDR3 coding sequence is TGTGCCAGTAGTGCCCCTGGGACAGTCAATGAAAAACTGTTTTTT. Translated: CASSAPGTVNEKLFF.